The 25 T cell receptor beta chains presented below share a single source sample, sequenced in a study of T cell responses to AZD1222 COVID-19 vaccine. Produced via immunoSEQ multiplex PCR; TCRdb's table is partial and in-frame only. There are roughly 48,000 clones in the sample; around 91% occur only once, and about 5.2% lies in the top ten. The sequenced sample was peripheral blood, obtained 28 days after the second AZD1222 dose. The receptor set was obtained from an adult who received the AZD1222 COVID-19 vaccine.

J is TRBJ2-7 and V is TRBV5-1; 7 nucleotides agree with TRBD1. The J segment lost 2 bases and the V segment lost 5 bases, leaving 10 bases of the junction unmatched. This CDR3 has 15 residues. CDR1 and CDR2 (germline): SGHRS, YFSETQ. The CDR3 is CASRPGTDSPYEQYF. CDR3 bases: TGCGCCAGCAGACCCGGGACAGACTCCCCCTACGAGCAGTACTTC.

CDR3 DNA sequence: TGTGCCAGCAGCGGCTACAGGGGGTATGACACTGAAGCTTTCTTT. Amino acid sequence: CASSGYRGYDTEAFF. The chain recombines TRBV5-6 with TRBJ1-1, with 8 bases matching TRBD1. The CDR3 is 15 amino acids. Germline V gene data show CDR1 as SGHDT and CDR2 as YYEEEE. Unmatched junction bases numbered 8, after V lost 4 bases and J lost 3 bases.

The gene calls are TRBV18 and TRBJ2-7; D might be TRBD2 (7 bases). CDR1 KGHSH and CDR2 LQKENI come from the germline V gene. This CDR3 has 16 amino acids. Trimming removed 0 bases at V and 6 bases at J, with 18 bases between. CDR3 nucleotide sequence: TGTGCCAGCTCACCACCCGGGAGCAGGGGAGGGCGCGAGCAGTACTTC. Its protein is CASSPPGSRGGREQYF. The whole variable domain, remainder taken from reference TRBV18 and TRBJ2-7, is NAGVMQNPRHLVRRRGQEARLRCSPMKGHSHVYWYRQLPEEGLKFMVYLQKENIIDESGMPKERFSAEFPKEGPSILRIQQVVRGDSAAYFCASSPPGSRGGREQYFGPGTRLTVT.

This chain uses TRBV6-5 with TRBJ1-6; D perhaps matches TRBD1 (5 bases). With 5 bases removed from V and 7 bases from J, the gap between germline ends came to 15 bases. There are 15 residues in the CDR3. CDR1 MNHEY and CDR2 SVGAGI come from the germline V gene. CDR3 residues: CASSKGTFPNSPLHF. The CDR3 nucleotides read TGTGCCAGCAGTAAGGGGACCTTCCCCAATTCACCCCTCCACTTT.

The chain combines TRBV5-1 with TRBJ2-5; 9 nucleotides agree with TRBD1. Per the germline V gene, CDR1 is SGHRS and CDR2 is YFSETQ. Losses at the gene ends were 4 bases for V and 5 bases for J; bases not matched to a gene: 9. This CDR3 spans 15 amino acids. CDR3 sequence (DNA): TGCGCCAGCAGCAAACAGGGGGCCATCGAGGAGACCCAGTACTTC. Translating it yields CASSKQGAIEETQYF.

The chain employs TRBV5-1 and TRBJ1-1; weak D call: TRBD1 (5 bases). V was cut by 1 base and J by 2 bases, with 15 bases left in between. The CDR3 has 16 residues. Germline CDR1 reads SGHRS; CDR2 reads YFSETQ. The CDR3 spells CASSLTGAGSNTEAFF. CDR3 nucleotide sequence: TGCGCCAGCAGCTTGACCGGGGCAGGATCCAACACTGAAGCTTTCTTT.

V gene TRBV7-9 combines with J gene TRBJ1-4; no reliable D call. Trimming left V 8 bases short and J 3 bases short, with 10 bases between. Germline V gene lookup returns CDR1 SEHNR and CDR2 FQNEAQ (reference sequence). CDR3 length: 13 amino acids. CDR3 loop: CASGDRANEKLFF. CDR3 sequence (DNA): TGTGCCAGCGGGGATAGGGCTAATGAAAAACTGTTTTTT.

This clone was recorded only once. This chain links TRBV27 with TRBJ1-5, with D unclear. This CDR3 comprises 14 residues. Germline values: CDR1 MNHEY, CDR2 SMNVEV (reference sequence). Trimming pared 5 bases from V and 2 bases from J, leaving 10 bases between. The CDR3 here is CASSPGLGNQPQHF. In DNA form, the CDR3 reads TGTGCCAGCAGTCCGGGCCTAGGCAATCAGCCCCAGCATTTT.

The J gene is TRBJ2-7, the V gene TRBV7-8, with unresolved D. The germline V gene has CDR1 SGHVS and CDR2 FQNEAQ. The germline V and J ends were trimmed by 5 bases and 7 bases, with 21 bases remaining between them. This CDR3 has 15 amino acids. CDR3 bases: TGTGCCAGCAGCCCAGAAATAGTTTCGCCTAAGGAGCAGTACTTC. This encodes CASSPEIVSPKEQYF.

The chain couples TRBV7-8 to TRBJ1-2; D unresolved. Germline values: CDR1 SGHVS, CDR2 FQNEAQ. V dropped 5 bases and J dropped 0 bases, with 10 bases sitting between them. CDR3 length: 14 residues. As DNA, the CDR3 is TGTGCCAGCAGCGTAGGCCAGTCTAACTATGGCTACACCTTC. The encoded protein is CASSVGQSNYGYTF.

V and J are TRBV2 and TRBJ2-3, with a possible D match to TRBD2 (8 bases). From germline, CDR1 is SNHLY and CDR2 FYNNEI. Between the trimmed V and J ends, which lost 7 bases and 8 bases, there was a span of 25 bases. The CDR3 runs 16 residues. The CDR3 reads CASMVGGIRSGGTQYF. Written as DNA, the CDR3 is TGTGCCAGCATGGTAGGGGGCATTAGGAGCGGGGGTACGCAGTATTTT. The variable domain in full, with the rest retrieved from reference TRBV2 and TRBJ2-3, is EPEVTQTPSHQVTQMGQEVILRCVPISNHLYFYWYRQILGQKVEFLVSFYNNEISEKSEIFDDQFSVERPDGSNFTLKIRSTKLEDSAMYFCASMVGGIRSGGTQYFGPGTRLTVL.

The rearrangement links TRBV25-1 to TRBJ2-7, with D uncertain. CDR1 is MGHDK and CDR2 is SYGVNS in the germline V gene. The V end was cut by 7 bases, the J end by 2 bases, with 21 bases between. The CDR3 contains 16 residues. In DNA, the CDR3 is TGTGCCAGCATTGTGCCTCCAGGCCTCTCCCCCTACGAGCAGTACTTC. This sequence encodes CASIVPPGLSPYEQYF.

The chain joins TRBV7-8 to TRBJ2-2; TRBD2 aligns across 9 bases. The CDR3 is 16 residues long. In germline, CDR1 is SGHVS, CDR2 FQNEAQ. Trimming removed 5 bases from V and 0 bases from J; junction bases left unmatched: 4. This CDR3 reads CASSRTSVANTGELFF. CDR3 bases: TGTGCCAGCAGCCGGACTAGCGTCGCGAACACCGGGGAGCTGTTTTTT.

The chain carries TRBV12-5 and TRBJ1-1, with a tentative D call TRBD1 (6 bases). Trimming removed 7 bases at V and 6 bases at J, with 15 bases between. The germline V gene encodes CDR1 LGHNT and CDR2 FRNRAP. This CDR3 has 13 amino acids. The CDR3 coding sequence is TGTGCTAGTGCCAGAGGGGGATCTCCTGAAGCTTTCTTT. Its protein product is CASARGGSPEAFF.

This clone has a single count. The CDR3 reads CASSETGDNSPLHF. The CDR3 region has the DNA TGTGCCAGCAGTGAGACAGGGGATAATTCACCCCTCCACTTT. The chain combines TRBV6-1 with TRBJ1-6; TRBD1 agrees at 8 bases. Germline CDR1 reads MNHNS; CDR2 reads SASEGT. V shed 3 bases, J shed 5 bases, and the junction held 0 bases outside the gene matches. This CDR3 region has 14 residues.

This chain connects TRBV19 to TRBJ1-5, with TRBD1 matching over 7 bases. Losses at the gene ends were 11 bases for V and 3 bases for J; bases not matched to a gene: 10. Looked up from germline, CDR1 is LNHDA and CDR2 is SQIVND (reference sequence). CDR3 size: 14 residues. CDR3: CASDPDRYNQPQHF. CDR3 DNA: TGTGCCTCCGACCCGGACAGGTACAATCAGCCCCAGCATTTT.

This chain links TRBV19 with TRBJ1-5; D gene uncertain. CDR3 length equals 13 residues. Germline V CDR1 and CDR2: LNHDA, SQIVND (reference sequence). V lost 5 bases and J lost 5, with 10 bases in between. CDR3: CASSWRLDQPQHF. As DNA, the CDR3 is TGTGCCAGTAGTTGGCGTTTGGATCAGCCCCAGCATTTT.

The chain carries TRBV28 and TRBJ2-3, with 10 bases identical to TRBD2. The CDR3 runs to 17 residues. V trimming: 6 bases; J trimming: 0 bases; junction bases outside the gene matches: 9. Germline assignment: CDR1 MDHEN and CDR2 SYDVKM. CDR3 protein: CASRGLAESFSTDTQYF. The CDR3 nucleotides are TGTGCCAGCAGAGGACTAGCGGAGTCCTTTAGCACAGATACGCAGTATTTT.

This sequence joins TRBV5-1 and TRBJ1-5, with 9 bases matching TRBD1. Germline V gives CDR1 SGHRS, CDR2 YFSETQ. Losses at the gene ends were 4 bases for V and 7 bases for J; bases not matched to a gene: 6. The CDR3 has 14 residues. In DNA form, the CDR3 reads TGCGCCAGCAGCGAGGGACAGGGTGAACAGCCCCAGCATTTT. The encoded protein is CASSEGQGEQPQHF.

The chain recombines TRBV5-4 with TRBJ2-1; 8 nucleotides line up with TRBD1. This CDR3 is 12 amino acids long. Germline assignment: CDR1 SGHNT and CDR2 YYREEE (reference sequence). With V trimmed by 0 bases and J by 10 bases, 0 bases remained unmatched. CDR3 DNA sequence: TGTGCCAGCAGCTTGGGACAGGGGGAGCAGTTCTTC. Translated, it gives CASSLGQGEQFF.

This clone was observed once. The V call is TRBV10-2, the J call TRBJ1-5; D remains ambiguous. Germline V gene data show CDR1 as WSHSY and CDR2 as SAAADI. Trimming stripped 4 bases from V and 2 bases from J, with 9 bases between. This CDR3 is 14 amino acids long. CDR3 coding DNA: TGCGCCAGCAGTGGGACCTGGGGCAATCAGCCCCAGCATTTT. Its protein product is CASSGTWGNQPQHF.

The chain has TRBV24-1 and TRBJ2-7; D call uncertain. This CDR3 comprises 12 residues. V dropped 3 bases and J dropped 7 bases, with 9 bases sitting between them. Germline CDR1 is KGHDR and CDR2 is SFDVKD. The CDR3 region is CATSDGSEEQYF. In DNA, the CDR3 is TGTGCCACCAGTGATGGATCAGAGGAGCAGTACTTC.

CDR3 sequence (DNA): TGTGCCAGCATCTCCTGGGGGGCCAGTGGAAACACCATATATTTT. Translating it yields CASISWGASGNTIYF. The gene calls are TRBV28 and TRBJ1-3; TRBD1 might be the D (6 bases). V dropped 7 bases and J dropped 3 bases, with 16 bases sitting between them. Looked up from germline, CDR1 is MDHEN and CDR2 is SYDVKM. There are 15 residues in the CDR3.

This rearrangement joins TRBV6-5 to TRBJ1-6; TRBD1 agrees at 9 bases. The CDR3 is made up of 14 amino acids. CDR1 is MNHEY, CDR2 SVGAGI, per germline. Trimming at V came to 6 bases and at J to 11 bases, leaving 8 bases not matched to a gene. The CDR3 loop reads CASSRDRGKTPLHF. The CDR3 coding sequence is TGTGCCAGCAGCCGCGACAGGGGGAAGACACCCCTCCACTTT.

The rearrangement links TRBV9 to TRBJ1-6, with TRBD1 matching 8 bases. Germline CDR1 SGDLS, CDR2 YYNGEE. This CDR3 region has 17 residues. Trimming at V came to 3 bases and at J to 5 bases, leaving 10 bases not matched to a gene. CDR3 coding DNA: TGTGCCAGCAGCGAGTATCTCACAGGGGGGAATAATTCACCCCTCCACTTT. This translates into CASSEYLTGGNNSPLHF.